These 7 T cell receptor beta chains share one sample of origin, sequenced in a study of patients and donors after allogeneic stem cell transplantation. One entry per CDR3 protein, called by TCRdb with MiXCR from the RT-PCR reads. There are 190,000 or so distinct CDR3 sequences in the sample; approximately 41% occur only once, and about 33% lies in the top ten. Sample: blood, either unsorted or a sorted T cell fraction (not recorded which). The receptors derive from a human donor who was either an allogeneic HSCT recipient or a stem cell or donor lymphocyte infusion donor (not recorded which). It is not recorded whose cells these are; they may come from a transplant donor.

The CDR3 loop is CASSLDRTSETEQFF. The CDR3 nucleotides are TGTGCCAGCAGCCTAGACCGGACTAGCGAGACTGAGCAGTTCTTC. V and J are TRBV3-1 and TRBJ2-1; TRBD2 agrees at 9 bases. The V and J ends lost 4 bases and 9 bases, in that order; junction bases with no gene match: 10. The length of the CDR3 is 15 residues. Germline V lookup: CDR1 LGHDT, CDR2 YNNKEL (reference sequence).

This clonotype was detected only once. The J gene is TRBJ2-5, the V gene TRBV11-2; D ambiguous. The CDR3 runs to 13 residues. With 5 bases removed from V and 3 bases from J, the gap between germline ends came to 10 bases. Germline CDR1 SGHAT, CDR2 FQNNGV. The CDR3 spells CASSPHIEETQYF. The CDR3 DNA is TGTGCCAGCAGCCCGCACATAGAAGAGACCCAGTACTTC.

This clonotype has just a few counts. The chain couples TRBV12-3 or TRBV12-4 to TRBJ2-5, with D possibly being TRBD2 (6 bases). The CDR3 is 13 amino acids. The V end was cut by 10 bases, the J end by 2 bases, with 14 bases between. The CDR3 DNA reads TGTGCCATTTCCCCCGGGACTCAAGAGACCCAGTACTTC. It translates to CAISPGTQETQYF.

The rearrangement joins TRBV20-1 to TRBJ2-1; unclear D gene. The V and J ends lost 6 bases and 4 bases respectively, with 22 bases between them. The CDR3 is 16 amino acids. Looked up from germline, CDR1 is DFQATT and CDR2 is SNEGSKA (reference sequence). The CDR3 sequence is CSAEKPVMSGYNEQFF. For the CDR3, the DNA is TGCAGTGCCGAAAAGCCAGTTATGTCGGGTTACAATGAGCAGTTCTTC.

CDR3 sequence reads: CSVEGRGSYEQYF. For the CDR3, the DNA is TGCAGCGTTGAAGGGCGGGGGTCCTACGAGCAGTACTTC. The gene calls are TRBV29-1 and TRBJ2-7; 7 bases align to TRBD2. Germline CDR1 SQVTM, CDR2 ANQGSEA. V dropped 1 base and J dropped 1; count of bases not matched to a gene: 1. This CDR3 has 13 amino acids.

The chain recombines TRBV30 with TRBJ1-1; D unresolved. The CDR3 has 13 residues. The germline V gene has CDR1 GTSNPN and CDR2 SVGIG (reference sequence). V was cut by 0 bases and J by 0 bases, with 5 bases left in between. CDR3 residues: CAWSVYVNTEAFF. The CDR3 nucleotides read TGTGCCTGGAGTGTATATGTGAACACTGAAGCTTTCTTT.

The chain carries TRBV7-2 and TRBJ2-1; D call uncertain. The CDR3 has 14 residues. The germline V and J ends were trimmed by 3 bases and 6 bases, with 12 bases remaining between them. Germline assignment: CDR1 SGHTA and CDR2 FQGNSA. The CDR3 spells CASSFLGGPNEQFF. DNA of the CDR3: TGTGCCAGCAGCTTTTTGGGCGGACCCAATGAGCAGTTCTTC.